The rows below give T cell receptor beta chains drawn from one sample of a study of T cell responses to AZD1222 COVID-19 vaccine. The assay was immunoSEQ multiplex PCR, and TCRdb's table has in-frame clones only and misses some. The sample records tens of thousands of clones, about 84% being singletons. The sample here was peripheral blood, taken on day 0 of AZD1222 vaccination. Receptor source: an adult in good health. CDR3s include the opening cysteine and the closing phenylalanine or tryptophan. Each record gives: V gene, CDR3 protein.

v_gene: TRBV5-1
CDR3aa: CASSFDKYNSPLHF

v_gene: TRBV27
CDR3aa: CASRVGDSNYGYTF

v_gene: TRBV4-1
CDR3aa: CASSQRGPGGAGTSPYNEQFF

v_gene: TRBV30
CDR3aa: CAWSKNWGLNQPQHF

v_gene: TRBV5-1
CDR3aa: CASSPGLGIYEQYF

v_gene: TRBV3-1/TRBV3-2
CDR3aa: CASSRQSSYTGELFF

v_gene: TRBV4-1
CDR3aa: CASSRRQGGGNQPQHF

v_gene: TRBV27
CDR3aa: CASSPATGPTSGNTIYF

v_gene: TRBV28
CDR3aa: CASSYSGGATEQYF

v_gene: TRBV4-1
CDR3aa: CASSQDRGSTYEQYF

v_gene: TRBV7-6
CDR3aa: CASSLGGGLRSGANVLTF

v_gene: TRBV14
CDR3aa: CASSGPPNSPLHF

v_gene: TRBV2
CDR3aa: CASSPSGGANTGELFF

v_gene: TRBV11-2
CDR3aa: CASSRAGNTEAFF

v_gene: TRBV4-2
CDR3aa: CASSPPDSYEQYF

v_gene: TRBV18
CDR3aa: CASSSRLAGGREQYF

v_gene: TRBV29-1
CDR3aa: CSVEFSLKTEAFF

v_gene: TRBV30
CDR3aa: CAWEKASETSGEFNYNEQFF

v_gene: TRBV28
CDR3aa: CASRSQGGLSNQPQHF

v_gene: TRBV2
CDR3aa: CASTPPGESYGYTF

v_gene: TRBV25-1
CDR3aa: CASSEPGDNQPQHF

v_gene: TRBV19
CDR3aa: CASSISNYQPQHF

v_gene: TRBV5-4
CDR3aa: CASTLGGRRANTEAFF

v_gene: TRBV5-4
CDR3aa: CASSSAGTSGRGEQFF

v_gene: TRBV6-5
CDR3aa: CASTPYDTQYF

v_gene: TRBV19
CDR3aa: CASQGKINTGELFF

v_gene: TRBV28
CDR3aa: CASSPRQVNTEAFF

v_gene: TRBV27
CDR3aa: CASRPPGLAGAEQFF

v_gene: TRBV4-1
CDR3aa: CASSQLAAYTDTQYF

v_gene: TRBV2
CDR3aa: CASSEGQLEYEQYF

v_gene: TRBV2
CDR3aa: CASSKIAGVLNEQFF

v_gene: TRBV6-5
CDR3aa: CASTITGNTEAFF

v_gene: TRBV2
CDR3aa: CASSYRGYQETQYF

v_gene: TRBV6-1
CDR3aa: CASSEGLPAVGYEQYF

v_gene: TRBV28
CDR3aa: CASSLMTTNEKLFF

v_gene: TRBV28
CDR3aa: CATGQGSSYEQYF

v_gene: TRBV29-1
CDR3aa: CSAETGFYEQYF

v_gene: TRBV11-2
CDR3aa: CASSLEIGASGRYNEQFF

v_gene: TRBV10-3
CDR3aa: CAISRTSGWIENEQFF

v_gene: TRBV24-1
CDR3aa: CATSEGDKPYEQYF

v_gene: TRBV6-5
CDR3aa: CASSPQGRNTGELFF

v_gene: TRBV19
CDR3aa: CASSITGYSYEQYF

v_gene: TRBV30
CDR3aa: CAWSRGARTEAFF

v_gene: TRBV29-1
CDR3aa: CSVEVTGGRAFF

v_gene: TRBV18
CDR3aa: CASSPGGGNTIYF

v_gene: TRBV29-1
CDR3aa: CSARSGTHYGYTF

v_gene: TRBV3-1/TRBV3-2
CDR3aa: CASSRTANQPQHF

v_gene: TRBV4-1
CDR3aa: CASSQDQVTQYF

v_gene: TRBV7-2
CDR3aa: CASSFGGLQETQYF

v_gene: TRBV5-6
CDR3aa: CASSLGHYEQYF

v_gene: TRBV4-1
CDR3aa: CASSQTLNSPLHF

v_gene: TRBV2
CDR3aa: CANKQGGSTEAFF

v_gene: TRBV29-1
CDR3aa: CSVKNSNQPQHF

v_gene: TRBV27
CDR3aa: CASSRDSYYEQYF

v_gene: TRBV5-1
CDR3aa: CASSFSGYQETQYF